Below are 2 T cell receptor beta chains sequenced from a single sample in a study of blood T cell repertoires in COVID-19 (TCRdb year 2020). Receptor libraries were prepared by the immunoSEQ multiplex PCR assay. TCRdb limited this immuneACCESS table to in-frame rearrangements with V and J called. A share of clones is missing; checked studies link under half to unresolved V genes, and the rest is unexplained. This sample has some 130,000 clones in its table, and over 75% of those were observed once. The top ten clones comprise more than 9.5% of the sample. Sequencing input: peripheral blood. Receptor source: a man aged 35 to 55 with active or convalescent COVID-19.

The chain recombines TRBV4-1 with TRBJ1-6, with D possibly TRBD1 on 6 matching bases. Between the trimmed V and J ends, which lost 4 bases and 0 bases, there was a span of 16 bases. The germline V gene has CDR1 MGHRA and CDR2 YSYEKL. CDR3 length equals 18 residues. The chain's CDR3 is CASSPSTKGDSYNSPLHF. The CDR3, as DNA: TGCGCCAGCAGCCCCTCGACCAAGGGGGACTCCTATAATTCACCCCTCCACTTT.

This chain joins TRBV6-2 or TRBV6-3 and TRBJ2-2; 7 positions agree with TRBD2. This CDR3 has 16 residues. CDR1 and CDR2 from the germline V gene are MNHEY and SVGEGT. With 2 bases clipped from V and 4 bases from J, the junction kept 7 bases outside the gene matches. The CDR3 region is CASSYPAGGSTGELFF. The CDR3 DNA is TGTGCCAGCAGTTACCCAGCAGGCGGGAGCACCGGGGAGCTGTTTTTT.